The sequence of this T cell receptor (beta chain) was determined in a study of CD8+CD57+ T cells in acquired aplastic anemia. Researchers used genomic DNA as the template to profile TCR beta VDJ and CDR3. TCRdb recomputed calls from the reads with MiXCR, one row per CDR3 protein. The top ten hold over 9.5% of the sample, which has over 150,000 distinct CDR3 sequences, around half seen once. The CDR3 is made up of 13 amino acids. Deletions cut 8 bases from V and 2 bases from J, with 13 bases between. Germline V gives CDR1 SEHNR, CDR2 FQNEAQ (reference sequence). The authors sequenced patients whose flow cytometry had shown CD8+CD57+ cell expansion.

This sequence originates from a human donor with aplastic anemia. The genes are TRBV7-9 and TRBJ2-7, with D perhaps TRBD2 (6 bases). Sequenced material: sorted CD4+, CD8+, or CD8+CD57+ T cells (not recorded which) from PBMCs. This CDR3 reads CASGGTDTYEQYF. CDR3 nucleotides: TGTGCCAGCGGGGGGACCGATACCTACGAGCAGTACTTC.